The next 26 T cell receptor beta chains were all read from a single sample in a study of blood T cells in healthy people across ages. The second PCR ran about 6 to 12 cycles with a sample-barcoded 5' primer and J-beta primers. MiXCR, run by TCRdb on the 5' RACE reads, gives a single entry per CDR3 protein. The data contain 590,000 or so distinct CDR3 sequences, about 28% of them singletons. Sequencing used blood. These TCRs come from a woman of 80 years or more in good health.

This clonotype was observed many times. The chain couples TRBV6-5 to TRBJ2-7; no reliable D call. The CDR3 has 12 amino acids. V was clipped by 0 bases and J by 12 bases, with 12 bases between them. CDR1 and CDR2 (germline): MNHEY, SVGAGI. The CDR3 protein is CASSYSMDPMYF. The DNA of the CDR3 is TGTGCCAGCAGTTACTCGATGGACCCTATGTACTTC.

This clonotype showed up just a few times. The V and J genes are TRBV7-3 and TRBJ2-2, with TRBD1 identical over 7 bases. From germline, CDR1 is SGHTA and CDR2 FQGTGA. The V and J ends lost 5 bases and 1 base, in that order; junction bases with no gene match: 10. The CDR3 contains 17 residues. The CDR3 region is CASSPRGSGQNTGELFF. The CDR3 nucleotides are TGTGCCAGCAGCCCCAGGGGGTCGGGACAGAACACCGGGGAGCTGTTTTTT.

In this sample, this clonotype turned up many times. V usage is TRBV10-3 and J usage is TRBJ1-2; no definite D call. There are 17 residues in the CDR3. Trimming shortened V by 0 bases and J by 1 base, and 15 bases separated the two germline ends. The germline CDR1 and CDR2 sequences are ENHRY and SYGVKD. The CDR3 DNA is TGTGCCATCAGTGAGTCGCCCGGGGTCGCAGATAACTATGGCTACACCTTC. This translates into CAISESPGVADNYGYTF.

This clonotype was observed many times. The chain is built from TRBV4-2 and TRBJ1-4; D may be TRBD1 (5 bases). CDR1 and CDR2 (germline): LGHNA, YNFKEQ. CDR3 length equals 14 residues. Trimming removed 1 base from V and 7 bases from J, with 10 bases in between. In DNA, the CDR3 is TGTGCCAGCAGCCAAGGGGGGACCACTGAAAAACTGTTTTTT. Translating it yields CASSQGGTTEKLFF.

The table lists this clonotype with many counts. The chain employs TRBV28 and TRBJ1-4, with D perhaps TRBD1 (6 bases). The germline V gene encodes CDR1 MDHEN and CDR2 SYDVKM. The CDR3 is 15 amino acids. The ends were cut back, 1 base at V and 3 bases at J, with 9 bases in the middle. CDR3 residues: CASSLSTGPNEKLFF. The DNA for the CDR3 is TGTGCCAGCAGTTTATCGACAGGACCTAATGAAAAACTGTTTTTT.

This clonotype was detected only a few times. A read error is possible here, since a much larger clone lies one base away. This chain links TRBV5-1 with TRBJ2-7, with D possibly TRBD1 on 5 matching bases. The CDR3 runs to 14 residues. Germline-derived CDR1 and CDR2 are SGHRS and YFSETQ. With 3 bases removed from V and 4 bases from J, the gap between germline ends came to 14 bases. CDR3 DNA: TGCGCCAGCAGCTGCCTGGACAACCAGTACGAGCAGTACTTC. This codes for CASSCLDNQYEQYF.

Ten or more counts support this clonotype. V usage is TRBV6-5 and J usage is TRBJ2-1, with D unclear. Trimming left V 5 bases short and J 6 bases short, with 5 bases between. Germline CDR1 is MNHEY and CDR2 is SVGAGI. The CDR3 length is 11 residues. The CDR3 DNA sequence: TGTGCCAGCAGTCGGAGCAATGAGCAGTTCTTC. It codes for CASSRSNEQFF.

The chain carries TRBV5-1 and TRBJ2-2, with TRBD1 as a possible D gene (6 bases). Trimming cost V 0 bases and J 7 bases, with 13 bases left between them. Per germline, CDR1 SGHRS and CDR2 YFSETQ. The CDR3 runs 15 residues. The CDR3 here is CASSLVGGYGGELFF. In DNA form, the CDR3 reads TGCGCCAGCAGCTTGGTAGGGGGATACGGCGGGGAGCTGTTTTTT.

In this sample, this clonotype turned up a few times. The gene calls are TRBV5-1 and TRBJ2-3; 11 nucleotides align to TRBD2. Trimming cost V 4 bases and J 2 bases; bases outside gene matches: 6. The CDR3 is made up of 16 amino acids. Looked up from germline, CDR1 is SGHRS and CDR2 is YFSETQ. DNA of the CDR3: TGCGCCAGCAGCCCCCTAGCGGGGGGTACCACAGATACGCAGTATTTT. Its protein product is CASSPLAGGTTDTQYF.

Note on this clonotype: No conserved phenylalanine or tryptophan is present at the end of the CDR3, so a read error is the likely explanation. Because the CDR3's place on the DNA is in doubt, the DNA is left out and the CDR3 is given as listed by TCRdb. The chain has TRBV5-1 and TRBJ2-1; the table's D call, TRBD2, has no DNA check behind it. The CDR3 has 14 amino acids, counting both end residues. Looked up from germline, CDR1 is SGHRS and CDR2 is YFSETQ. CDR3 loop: CASSLDSRGYTFGS.

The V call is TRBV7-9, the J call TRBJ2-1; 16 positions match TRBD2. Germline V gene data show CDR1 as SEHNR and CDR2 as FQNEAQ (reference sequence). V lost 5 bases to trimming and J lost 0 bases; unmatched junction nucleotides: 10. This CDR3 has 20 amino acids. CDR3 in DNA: TGTGCCAGCAGCACTCCAGGGACTAGCGGGGGGGGGAGCTCCTACAATGAGCAGTTCTTC. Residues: CASSTPGTSGGGSSYNEQFF.

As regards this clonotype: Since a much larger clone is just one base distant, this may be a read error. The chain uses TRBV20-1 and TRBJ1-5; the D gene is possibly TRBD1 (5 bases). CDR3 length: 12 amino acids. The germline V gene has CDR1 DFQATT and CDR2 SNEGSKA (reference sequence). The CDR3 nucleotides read TGCAATGCCCGACAGACGGATCAGCCCCAGCATTTT. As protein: CNARQTDQPQHF.

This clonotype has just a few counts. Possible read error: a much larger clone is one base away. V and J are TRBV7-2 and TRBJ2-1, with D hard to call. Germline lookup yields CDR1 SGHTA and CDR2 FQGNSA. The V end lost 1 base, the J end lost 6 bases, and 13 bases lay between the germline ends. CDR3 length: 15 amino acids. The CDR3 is CASSLGDTRCNEQFF. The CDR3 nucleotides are TGTGCCAGCAGCTTAGGAGACACACGCTGCAATGAGCAGTTCTTC.

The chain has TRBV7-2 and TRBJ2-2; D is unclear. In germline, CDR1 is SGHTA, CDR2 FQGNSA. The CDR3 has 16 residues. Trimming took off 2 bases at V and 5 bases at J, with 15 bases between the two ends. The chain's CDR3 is CASSLTHTQSTGELFF. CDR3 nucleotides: TGTGCCAGCAGCTTAACCCATACACAGAGTACCGGGGAGCTGTTTTTT.

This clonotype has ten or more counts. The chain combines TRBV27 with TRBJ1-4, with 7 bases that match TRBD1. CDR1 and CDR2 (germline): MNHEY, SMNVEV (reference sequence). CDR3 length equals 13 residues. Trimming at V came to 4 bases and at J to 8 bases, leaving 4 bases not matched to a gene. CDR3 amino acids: CASSSDRPEKLFF. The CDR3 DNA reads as TGTGCCAGCAGTTCGGACAGGCCAGAAAAACTGTTTTTT.

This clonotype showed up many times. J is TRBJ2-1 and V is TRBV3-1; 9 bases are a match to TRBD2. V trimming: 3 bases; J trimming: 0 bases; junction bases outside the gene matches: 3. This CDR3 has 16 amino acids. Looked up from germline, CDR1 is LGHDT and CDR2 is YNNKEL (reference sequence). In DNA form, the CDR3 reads TGTGCCAGCAGCCAGGCTAGCGGGGTCTCCTACAATGAGCAGTTCTTC. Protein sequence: CASSQASGVSYNEQFF.

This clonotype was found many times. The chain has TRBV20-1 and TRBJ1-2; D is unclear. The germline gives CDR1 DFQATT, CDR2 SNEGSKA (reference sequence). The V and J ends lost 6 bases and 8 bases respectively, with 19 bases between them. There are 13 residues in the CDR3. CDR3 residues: CSAPPIRAVGYTF. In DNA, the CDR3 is TGCAGTGCGCCCCCAATTAGGGCCGTCGGCTACACCTTC.

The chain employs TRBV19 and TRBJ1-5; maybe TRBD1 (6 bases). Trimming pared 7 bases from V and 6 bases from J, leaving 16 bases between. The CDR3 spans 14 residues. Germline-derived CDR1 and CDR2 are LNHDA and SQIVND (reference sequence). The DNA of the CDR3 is TGTGCCAGTACCGCAGGGGCGTGGAGTCAGCCCCAGCATTTT. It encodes CASTAGAWSQPQHF.

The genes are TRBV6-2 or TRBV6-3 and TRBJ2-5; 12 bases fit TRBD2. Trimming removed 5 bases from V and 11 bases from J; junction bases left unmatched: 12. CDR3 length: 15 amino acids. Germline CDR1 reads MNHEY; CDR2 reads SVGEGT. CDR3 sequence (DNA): TGTGCCAGCAGTAACCTAGCGGGGGGGCCGAATGAGCAGTACTTC. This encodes CASSNLAGGPNEQYF.

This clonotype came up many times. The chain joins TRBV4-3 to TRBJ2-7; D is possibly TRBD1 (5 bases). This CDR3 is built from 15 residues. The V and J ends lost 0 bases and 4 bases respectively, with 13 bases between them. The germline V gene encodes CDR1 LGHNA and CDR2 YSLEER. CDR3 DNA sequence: TGCGCCAGCAGCCAAGAGTTAAGACAGTATTACGAGCAGTACTTC. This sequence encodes CASSQELRQYYEQYF.

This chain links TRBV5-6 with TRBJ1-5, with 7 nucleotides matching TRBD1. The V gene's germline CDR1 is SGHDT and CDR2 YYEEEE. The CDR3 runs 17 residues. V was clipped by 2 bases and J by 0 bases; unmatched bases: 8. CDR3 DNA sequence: TGTGCCAGCAGCTTAGCCGGGACAGTATATAGCAATCAGCCCCAGCATTTT. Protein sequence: CASSLAGTVYSNQPQHF.

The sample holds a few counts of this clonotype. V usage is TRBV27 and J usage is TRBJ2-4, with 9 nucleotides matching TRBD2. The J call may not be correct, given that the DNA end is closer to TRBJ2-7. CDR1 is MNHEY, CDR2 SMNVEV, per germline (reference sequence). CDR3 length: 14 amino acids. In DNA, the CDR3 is TGTGCCAGCAGACGGGCGGGGGGGCCCCACGAGCAGTACTTC. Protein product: CASRRAGGPHEQYF.

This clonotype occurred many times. DNA for the CDR3: TGTGCCAGTAACCTAGCGGGGGGGCCCACAGATACGCAGTATTTT. It yields the protein CASNLAGGPTDTQYF. This chain uses TRBV7-2 with TRBJ2-3; 12 bases map to TRBD2. After removal of 9 bases from V and 2 bases from J, the junction contained 6 bases not matched to a gene. Germline V CDR1 and CDR2: SGHTA, FQGNSA. The CDR3 covers 15 residues.

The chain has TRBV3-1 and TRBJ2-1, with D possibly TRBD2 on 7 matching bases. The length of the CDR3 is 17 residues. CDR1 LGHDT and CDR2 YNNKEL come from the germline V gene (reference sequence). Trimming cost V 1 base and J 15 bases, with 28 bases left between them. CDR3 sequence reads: CASSQVHREGVAESLFF. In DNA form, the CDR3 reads TGTGCCAGCAGCCAAGTTCACAGGGAGGGGGTCGCCGAGTCCCTGTTCTTC.

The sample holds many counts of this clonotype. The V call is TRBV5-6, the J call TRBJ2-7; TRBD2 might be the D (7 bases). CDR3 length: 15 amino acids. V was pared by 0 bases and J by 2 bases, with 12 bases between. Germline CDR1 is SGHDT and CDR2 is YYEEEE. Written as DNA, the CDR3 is TGTGCCAGCAGCTTGGAGGCGGGGGCCGCCTACGAGCAGTACTTC. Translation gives CASSLEAGAAYEQYF. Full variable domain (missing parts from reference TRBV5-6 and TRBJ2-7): DAGVTQSPTHLIKTRGQQVTLRCSPKSGHDTVSWYQQALGQGPQFIFQYYEEEERQRGNFPDRFSGHQFPNYSSELNVNALLLGDSALYLCASSLEAGAAYEQYFGPGTRLTVT.

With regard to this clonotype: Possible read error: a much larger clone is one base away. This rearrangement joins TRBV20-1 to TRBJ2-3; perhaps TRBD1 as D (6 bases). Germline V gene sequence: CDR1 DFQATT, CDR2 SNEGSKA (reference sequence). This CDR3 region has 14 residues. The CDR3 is CNAGVEIGTDTQYF. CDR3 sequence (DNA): TGCAATGCAGGGGTGGAAATCGGCACAGATACGCAGTATTTT.